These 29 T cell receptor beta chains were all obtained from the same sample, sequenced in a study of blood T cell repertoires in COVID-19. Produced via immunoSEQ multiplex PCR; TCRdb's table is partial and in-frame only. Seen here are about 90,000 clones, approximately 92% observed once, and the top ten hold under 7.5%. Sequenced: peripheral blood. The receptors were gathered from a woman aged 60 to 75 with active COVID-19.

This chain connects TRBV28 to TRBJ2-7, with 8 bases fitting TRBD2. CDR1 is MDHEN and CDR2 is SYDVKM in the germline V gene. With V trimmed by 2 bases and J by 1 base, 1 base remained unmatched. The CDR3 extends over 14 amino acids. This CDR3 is CASSLLAGSYEQYF. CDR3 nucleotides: TGTGCCAGCAGTTTACTAGCGGGTTCCTACGAGCAGTACTTC.

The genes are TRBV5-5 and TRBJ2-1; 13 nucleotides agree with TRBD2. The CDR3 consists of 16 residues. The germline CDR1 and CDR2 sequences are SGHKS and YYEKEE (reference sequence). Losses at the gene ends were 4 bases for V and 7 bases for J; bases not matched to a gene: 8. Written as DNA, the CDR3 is TGTGCCAGCAGCGAGTCGACTAGCGGGAGGAGAAATGAGCAGTTCTTC. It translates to CASSESTSGRRNEQFF. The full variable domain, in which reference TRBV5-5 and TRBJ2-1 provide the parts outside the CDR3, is DAGVTQSPTHLIKTRGQQVTLRCSPISGHKSVSWYQQVLGQGPQFIFQYYEKEERGRGNFPDRFSARQFPNYSSELNVNALLLGDSALYLCASSESTSGRRNEQFFGPGTRLTVL.

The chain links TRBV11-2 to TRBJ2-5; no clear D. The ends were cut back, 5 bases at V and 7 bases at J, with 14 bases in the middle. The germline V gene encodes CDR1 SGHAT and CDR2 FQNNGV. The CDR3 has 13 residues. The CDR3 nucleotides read TGTGCCAGCAGCGAAGACTTGTTTGGGACCCAGTACTTC. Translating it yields CASSEDLFGTQYF.

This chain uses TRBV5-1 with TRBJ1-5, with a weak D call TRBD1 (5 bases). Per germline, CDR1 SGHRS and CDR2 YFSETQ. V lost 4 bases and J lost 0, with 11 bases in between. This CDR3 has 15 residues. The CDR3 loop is CASSPGGTSNQPQHF. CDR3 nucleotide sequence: TGCGCCAGCAGCCCCGGCGGGACTAGCAATCAGCCCCAGCATTTT.

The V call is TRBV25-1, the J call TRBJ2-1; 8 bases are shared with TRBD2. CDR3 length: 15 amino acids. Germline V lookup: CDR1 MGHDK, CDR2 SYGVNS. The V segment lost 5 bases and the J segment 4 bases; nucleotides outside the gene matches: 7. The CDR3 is CASSPSGGPYNEQFF. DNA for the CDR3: TGTGCCAGCAGTCCCTCGGGGGGGCCGTACAATGAGCAGTTCTTC.

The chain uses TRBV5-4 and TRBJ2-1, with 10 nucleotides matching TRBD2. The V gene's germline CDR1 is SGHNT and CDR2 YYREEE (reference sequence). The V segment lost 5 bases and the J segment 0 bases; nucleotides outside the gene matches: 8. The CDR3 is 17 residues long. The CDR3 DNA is TGTGCCAGCAGACAAGGACTAGCGGAGGACTCCTACAATGAGCAGTTCTTC. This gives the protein CASRQGLAEDSYNEQFF.

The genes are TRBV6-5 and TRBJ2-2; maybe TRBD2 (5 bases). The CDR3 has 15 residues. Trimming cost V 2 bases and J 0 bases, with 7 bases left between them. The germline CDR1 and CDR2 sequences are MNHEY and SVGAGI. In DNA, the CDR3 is TGTGCCAGCAGTTACGCGGGCGCGAACACCGGGGAGCTGTTTTTT. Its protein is CASSYAGANTGELFF.

CDR3 loop: CASSFQGSPNYGYTF. In DNA form, the CDR3 reads TGTGCCAGCAGCTTTCAGGGGTCCCCTAACTATGGCTACACCTTC. This chain connects TRBV7-2 to TRBJ1-2, with D possibly being TRBD1 (6 bases). The CDR3 is 15 residues long. Germline CDR1 reads SGHTA; CDR2 reads FQGNSA. Trimming cost V 3 bases and J 0 bases, with 11 bases left between them.

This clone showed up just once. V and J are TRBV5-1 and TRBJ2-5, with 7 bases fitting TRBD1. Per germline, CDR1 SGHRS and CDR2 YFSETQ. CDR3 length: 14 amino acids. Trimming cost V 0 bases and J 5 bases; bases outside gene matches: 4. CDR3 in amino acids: CASSLGQGMETQYF. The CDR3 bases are TGCGCCAGCAGCTTGGGACAGGGAATGGAGACCCAGTACTTC.

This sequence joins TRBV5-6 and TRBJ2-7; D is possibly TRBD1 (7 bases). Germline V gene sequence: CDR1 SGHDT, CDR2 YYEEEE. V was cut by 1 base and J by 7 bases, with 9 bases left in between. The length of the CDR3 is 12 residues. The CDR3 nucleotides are TGTGCCAGCAGCTTGTCAGGGGGGGAGCAGTACTTC. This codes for CASSLSGGEQYF.

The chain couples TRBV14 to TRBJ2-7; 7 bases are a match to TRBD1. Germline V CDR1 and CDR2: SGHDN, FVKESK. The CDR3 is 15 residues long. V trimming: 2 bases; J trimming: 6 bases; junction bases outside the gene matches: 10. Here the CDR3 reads CASSQMRQGVSEQYF. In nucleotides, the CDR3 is TGTGCCAGCAGCCAAATGAGACAGGGTGTCTCCGAGCAGTACTTC.

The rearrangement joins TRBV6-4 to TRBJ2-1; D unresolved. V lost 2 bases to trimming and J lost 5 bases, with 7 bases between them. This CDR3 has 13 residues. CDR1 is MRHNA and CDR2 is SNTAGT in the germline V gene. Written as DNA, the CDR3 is TGTGCCAGCAGTGACGGCCACAACAATGAGCAGTTCTTC. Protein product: CASSDGHNNEQFF.

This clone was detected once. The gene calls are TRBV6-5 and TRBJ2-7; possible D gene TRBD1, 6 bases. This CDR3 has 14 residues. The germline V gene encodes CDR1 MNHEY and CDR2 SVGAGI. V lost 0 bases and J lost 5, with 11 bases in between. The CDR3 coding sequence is TGTGCCAGCAGTTACTCTAACAGGGATAACGAGCAGTACTTC. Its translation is CASSYSNRDNEQYF.

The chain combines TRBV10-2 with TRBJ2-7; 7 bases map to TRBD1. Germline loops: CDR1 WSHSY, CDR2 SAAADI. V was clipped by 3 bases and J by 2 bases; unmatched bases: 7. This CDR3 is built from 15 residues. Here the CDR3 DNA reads TGCGCCAGCAGTGAAAAAGGGACAGCCCCCTACGAGCAGTACTTC. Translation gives CASSEKGTAPYEQYF.

CDR3 bases: TGTGCCAGCAGGTCGCCTACAGGGGCGAACACTGAAGCTTTCTTT. Protein sequence: CASRSPTGANTEAFF. V usage is TRBV6-5 and J usage is TRBJ1-1; 7 nucleotides line up with TRBD1. Germline CDR1 is MNHEY and CDR2 is SVGAGI. The CDR3 totals 15 residues. V lost 6 bases and J lost 1; bases outside the gene matches: 8.

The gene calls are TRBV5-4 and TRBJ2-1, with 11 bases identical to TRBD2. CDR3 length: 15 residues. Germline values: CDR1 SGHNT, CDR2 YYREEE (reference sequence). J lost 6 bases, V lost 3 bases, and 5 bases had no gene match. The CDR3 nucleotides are TGTGCCAGCAGCTCCCTAGCGGGAGGTTTCAATGAGCAGTTCTTC. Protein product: CASSSLAGGFNEQFF. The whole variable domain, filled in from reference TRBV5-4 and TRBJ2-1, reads ETGVTQSPTHLIKTRGQQVTLRCSSQSGHNTVSWYQQALGQGPQFIFQYYREEENGRGNFPPRFSGLQFPNYSSELNVNALELDDSALYLCASSSLAGGFNEQFFGPGTRLTVL.

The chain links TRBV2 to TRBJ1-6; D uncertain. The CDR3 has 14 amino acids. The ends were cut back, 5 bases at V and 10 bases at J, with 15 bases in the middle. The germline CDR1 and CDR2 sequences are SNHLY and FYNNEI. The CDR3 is CASSPNGRYSPLHF. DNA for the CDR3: TGTGCCAGCAGTCCCAATGGCAGGTACTCACCCCTCCACTTT.

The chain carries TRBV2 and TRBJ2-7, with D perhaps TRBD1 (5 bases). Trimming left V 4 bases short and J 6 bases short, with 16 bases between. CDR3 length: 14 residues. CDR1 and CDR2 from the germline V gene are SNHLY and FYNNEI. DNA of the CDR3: TGTGCCAGCAGTGGGGGCGTAGGGTTGGGCGAGCAGTACTTC. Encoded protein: CASSGGVGLGEQYF.

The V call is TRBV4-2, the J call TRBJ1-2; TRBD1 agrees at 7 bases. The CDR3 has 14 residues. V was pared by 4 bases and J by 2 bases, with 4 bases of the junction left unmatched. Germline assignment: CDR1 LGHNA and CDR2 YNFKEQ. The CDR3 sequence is CASSPGQANYGYTF. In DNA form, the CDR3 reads TGTGCCAGCAGCCCTGGACAGGCAAACTATGGCTACACCTTC.

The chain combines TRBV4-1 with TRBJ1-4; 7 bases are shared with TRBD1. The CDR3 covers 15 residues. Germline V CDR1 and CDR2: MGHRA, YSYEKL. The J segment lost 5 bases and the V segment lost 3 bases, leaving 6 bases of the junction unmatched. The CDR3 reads CASSQLQGKNEKLFF. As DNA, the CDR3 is TGCGCCAGCAGCCAGCTACAGGGGAAGAATGAAAAACTGTTTTTT.

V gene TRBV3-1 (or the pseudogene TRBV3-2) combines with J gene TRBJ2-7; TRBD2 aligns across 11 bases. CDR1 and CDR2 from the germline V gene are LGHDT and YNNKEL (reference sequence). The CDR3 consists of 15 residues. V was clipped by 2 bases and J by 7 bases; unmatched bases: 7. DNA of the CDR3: TGTGCCAGCAGCCAATGGGATAGCGGGAGGGGTGAGCAGTACTTC. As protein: CASSQWDSGRGEQYF.

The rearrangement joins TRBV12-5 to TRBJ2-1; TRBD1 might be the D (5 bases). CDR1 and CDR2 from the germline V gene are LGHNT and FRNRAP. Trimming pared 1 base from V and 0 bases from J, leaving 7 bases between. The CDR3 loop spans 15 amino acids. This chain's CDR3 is CASGLGDSSYNEQFF. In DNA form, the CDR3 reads TGTGCTAGTGGTTTGGGTGACAGCTCCTACAATGAGCAGTTCTTC.

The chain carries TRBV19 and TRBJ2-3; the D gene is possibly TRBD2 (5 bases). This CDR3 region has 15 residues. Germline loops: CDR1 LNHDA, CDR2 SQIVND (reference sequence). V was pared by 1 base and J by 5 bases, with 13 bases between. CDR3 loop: CASSIGGVFGDTQYF. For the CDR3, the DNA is TGTGCCAGTAGTATAGGGGGAGTATTTGGAGATACGCAGTATTTT.

CDR3 DNA: TGTGCCAGCAGCGTTTATCCCGGGATGGAGACCCAGTACTTC. Residues: CASSVYPGMETQYF. This chain uses TRBV9 with TRBJ2-5, with D tentatively TRBD2 (5 bases). With 2 bases removed from V and 5 bases from J, the gap between germline ends came to 13 bases. Germline-derived CDR1 and CDR2 are SGDLS and YYNGEE. The CDR3 covers 14 residues.

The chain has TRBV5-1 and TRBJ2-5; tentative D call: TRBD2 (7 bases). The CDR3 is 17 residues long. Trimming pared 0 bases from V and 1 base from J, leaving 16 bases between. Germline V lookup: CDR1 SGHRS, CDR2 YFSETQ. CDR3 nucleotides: TGCGCCAGCAGCTTGGAAGGGGGGGTGTCCGTCCAAGAGACCCAGTACTTC. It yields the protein CASSLEGGVSVQETQYF.

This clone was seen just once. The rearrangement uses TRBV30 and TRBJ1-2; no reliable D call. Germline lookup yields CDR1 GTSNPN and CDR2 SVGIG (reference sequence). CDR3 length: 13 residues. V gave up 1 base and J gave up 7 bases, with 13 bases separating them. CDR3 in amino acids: CAWSGAAGAGYTF. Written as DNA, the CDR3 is TGTGCCTGGAGTGGGGCCGCGGGTGCTGGCTACACCTTC.

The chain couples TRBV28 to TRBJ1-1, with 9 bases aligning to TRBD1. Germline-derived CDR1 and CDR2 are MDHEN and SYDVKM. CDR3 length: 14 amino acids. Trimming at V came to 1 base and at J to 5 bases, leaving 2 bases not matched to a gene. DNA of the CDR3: TGTGCCAGCAGTTTATACAGGGGGCAAACTGAAGCTTTCTTT. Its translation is CASSLYRGQTEAFF. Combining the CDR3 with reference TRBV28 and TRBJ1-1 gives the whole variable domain DVKVTQSSRYLVKRTGEKVFLECVQDMDHENMFWYRQDPGLGLRLIYFSYDVKMKEKGDIPEGYSVSREKKERFSLILESASTNQTSMYLCASSLYRGQTEAFFGQGTRLTVV.

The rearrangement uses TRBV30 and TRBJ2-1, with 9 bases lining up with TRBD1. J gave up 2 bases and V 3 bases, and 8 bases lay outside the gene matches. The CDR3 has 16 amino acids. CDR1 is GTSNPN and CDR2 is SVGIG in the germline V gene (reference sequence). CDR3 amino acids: CAWRRGTGWTYNEQFF. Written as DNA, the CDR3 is TGTGCCTGGAGGAGAGGGACAGGGTGGACCTACAATGAGCAGTTCTTC.

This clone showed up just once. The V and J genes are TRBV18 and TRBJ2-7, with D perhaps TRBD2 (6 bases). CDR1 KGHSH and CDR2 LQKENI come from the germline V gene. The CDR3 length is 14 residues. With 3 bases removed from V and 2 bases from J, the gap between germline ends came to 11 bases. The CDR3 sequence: CASSPSGSTYEQYF. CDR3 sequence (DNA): TGTGCCAGCTCACCTAGCGGATCTACCTACGAGCAGTACTTC.